Sequencing of this T cell receptor (beta chain) was carried out in a study of T cell changes during pregnancy in multiple sclerosis. This clone was detected only a few times. The CDR3 is made up of 13 amino acids. From germline, CDR1 is MGHRA and CDR2 YSYEKL. V lost 6 bases and J 5 bases, leaving 11 bases between the germline ends. Generated by immunoSEQ multiplex PCR, the TCRdb table keeps only in-frame clones and is missing some. The sample contains roughly 20,000 clones, about 85% of which appear only once. This sequence was found in a female donor in good health, enrolled as a control in a pregnancy study. V gene TRBV4-1 combines with J gene TRBJ2-1; D remains ambiguous. Sequences were derived from CD8+ T cells from peripheral blood mononuclear cells, sampled after pregnancy. CDR3 residues: CASRPDWDNEQFF. The DNA for the CDR3 is TGCGCCAGCAGGCCAGACTGGGACAATGAGCAGTTCTTC.